Listed below are T cell receptor beta chains from one sample, sequenced in a study of blood T cell repertoires in COVID-19. The table came from immunoSEQ multiplex PCR; TCRdb's copy has only in-frame clones and leaves some out. The sample shows about 220,000 clones, around 86% of them seen only once. Sequencing used PBMCs or T cells enriched from blood (not recorded which). The receptors shown here come from a woman aged 40 to 50 with acute COVID-19. Both conserved end residues are part of each CDR3. A D gene is named only where the DNA matches it firmly. Only some rows state a clone size, as once, few, many or a class for expanded clones.

J gene	V gene	clone size	D gene	CDR3 DNA	CDR3 protein
TRBJ1-3	TRBV5-6	NA	TRBD1	TGTGCCAGCAGCCTGTGGACAGGGCGGTCAGGAAACACCATATATTTT	CASSLWTGRSGNTIYF
TRBJ1-1	TRBV6-2/TRBV6-3	NA	NA	TGTGCCAGCAGTTACGTCGGGGGATCTGAAGCTTTCTTT	CASSYVGGSEAFF
TRBJ1-2	TRBV19	NA	TRBD1	TGTGCCAGCCGGACTACTGGGCCGGACAGGGGGGCCTATGGCTACACCTTC	CASRTTGPDRGAYGYTF
TRBJ1-2	TRBV4-3	NA	TRBD1	TGCGCCAGCAGCCAAGATGGACAGGGAGTCCATGGCTACACCTTC	CASSQDGQGVHGYTF
TRBJ2-2	TRBV12-5	NA	TRBD1	TGTGCTAGTGGTTTGATCTCCGGGACAGCGAACACCGGGGAGCTGTTTTTT	CASGLISGTANTGELFF
TRBJ1-2	TRBV6-2/TRBV6-3	NA	NA	TGTGCCAGCAGTTACCTCCGTGGCTACACCTTC	CASSYLRGYTF
TRBJ1-6	TRBV7-2	NA	TRBD1	TGTGCCAGCAGCCGTTCCGGGACAGGGACCATCTCCTATAATTCACCCCTCCACTTT	CASSRSGTGTISYNSPLHF
TRBJ1-4	TRBV9	NA	NA	TGTGCCAGCAGCGTAGCGGGGATGGGTGAAAAACTGTTTTTT	CASSVAGMGEKLFF
TRBJ1-2	TRBV7-2	NA	NA	TGTGCCAGCAGCTTAGTCGGCCTTCAAGCCTGGGGGGCTAACTATGGCTACACCTTC	CASSLVGLQAWGANYGYTF
TRBJ1-2	TRBV6-2/TRBV6-3	NA	TRBD1	TGTGCCAGCAGCCGGGACAGGGTGGATGGCTACACCTTC	CASSRDRVDGYTF
TRBJ2-1	TRBV10-3	once	NA	TGTGCCATCAGTGAAACCGGGACCTACAATGAGCAGTTCTTC	CAISETGTYNEQFF
TRBJ2-2	TRBV11-2	few	TRBD1	TGTGCCAGCAGAGACACCCGCGACAGGGAATCTACCGGGGAGCTGTTTTTT	CASRDTRDRESTGELFF
TRBJ1-2	TRBV11-2	NA	NA	TGTGCCAGCAGCTTAGTCTGGGCCCAGAGCGGCTACACCTTC	CASSLVWAQSGYTF
TRBJ2-1	TRBV2	NA	TRBD2	TGTGCCAGCAGTGAGCTAGCGGGTTCCTACAATGAGCAGTTCTTC	CASSELAGSYNEQFF
TRBJ1-5	TRBV19	NA	TRBD1	TGTGCCAGTAGTACCCTGGACAGGGTATGGAATCAGCCCCAGCATTTT	CASSTLDRVWNQPQHF
TRBJ2-7	TRBV10-3	NA	NA	TGTGCCATCAGTGAGTCATCACACGACGAGCAGTACTTC	CAISESSHDEQYF
TRBJ1-3	TRBV5-6	NA	NA	TGTGCCAGCAGAGCCTGGGGGAGGGAAAACACCATATATTTT	CASRAWGRENTIYF
TRBJ1-1	TRBV5-1	NA	NA	TGCGCCAGCAGCCCCTTAAGGGGCCTAATGAACACTGAAGCTTTCTTT	CASSPLRGLMNTEAFF
TRBJ1-2	TRBV4-1	few	TRBD1	TGCGCCAGCAGCCAAGCCGGACAGGAGACCTATGGCTACACCTTC	CASSQAGQETYGYTF
TRBJ2-3	TRBV18	once	NA	TGTGCCAGCTCAGCTGCCGCGAAAACAGATACGCAGTATTTT	CASSAAAKTDTQYF
TRBJ1-5	TRBV5-8	NA	NA	TGTGCCAGCAGGAGGTTGGGCAATCAGCCCCAGCATTTT	CASRRLGNQPQHF
TRBJ1-6	TRBV2	NA	NA	TGTGCCACGGGGGGAGGGGGTTCCAATTCACCCCTCCACTTT	CATGGGGSNSPLHF
TRBJ1-5	TRBV7-9	NA	NA	TGTGCCAGCAGCTTATCGAGCAATCAGCCCCAGCATTTT	CASSLSSNQPQHF
TRBJ1-6	TRBV13	few	NA	TGTGCCAGCAGCTTACTGCCGGGGAGGAGCTCCTATAATTCACCCCTCCACTTT	CASSLLPGRSSYNSPLHF
TRBJ2-2	TRBV11-1	NA	TRBD1	TGTGCCAGCAGCGGCAGATCAGGGGGCACCGGGGAGCTGTTTTTT	CASSGRSGGTGELFF
TRBJ1-4	TRBV29-1	NA	NA	TGCAGCGGCAGGGATGGGGGGGAACTGTTTTTT	CSGRDGGELFF
TRBJ1-6	TRBV25-1	NA	NA	TGTGCCAGCAGTTTATCCCCAGGGTCGTCCCTCCACTTT	CASSLSPGSSLHF
TRBJ2-3	TRBV5-1	NA	TRBD2	TGCGCCAGCAGGCCCACTAGCGGGGGGCCGGGAGATACGCAGTATTTT	CASRPTSGGPGDTQYF
TRBJ2-1	TRBV7-3	NA	NA	TGTGCCAGCAGTCCCCGACGGGGCTCCTACAATGAGCAGTTCTTC	CASSPRRGSYNEQFF
TRBJ1-6	TRBV10-3	few	NA	TGTGCCATCAGTGAGTCCAGCTGGGCGTCACCCCTCCACTTT	CAISESSWASPLHF
TRBJ2-1	TRBV10-2	few	TRBD2	TGCGCCAGCAGTGAGTCGATGGGATGGACTAGCGGGGACCGCTACAATGAGCAGTTCTTC	CASSESMGWTSGDRYNEQFF
TRBJ1-1	TRBV18	NA	TRBD1	TGTGCCAGCTCACCATTGGCAGCCGGACAGGGAGGAAAAGCTTTCTTT	CASSPLAAGQGGKAFF
TRBJ2-2	TRBV25-1	NA	TRBD1	TGTGCCAGCAGTGACCCATTCGACAGGGCCGGCACCGGGGAGCTGTTTTTT	CASSDPFDRAGTGELFF
TRBJ1-2	TRBV19	once	NA	TGTGCCAGTAGTATGAAGGGGGTGAACAACTATGGCTACACCTTC	CASSMKGVNNYGYTF
TRBJ2-1	TRBV5-5	few	NA	TGTGCCAGCAGCCTGGGGGAGGTGGCCATTGAGCAGTTCTTC	CASSLGEVAIEQFF
TRBJ1-1	TRBV18	NA	NA	TGTGCCAGCTCACCCTCCCGAGGCAGGAACACTGAAGCTTTCTTT	CASSPSRGRNTEAFF
TRBJ2-1	TRBV5-1	NA	TRBD2	TGCGCCAGCAGCCCTTTAATCTTTAGGCGGGGGGTCCACAATGAGCAGTTCTTC	CASSPLIFRRGVHNEQFF
TRBJ2-3	TRBV5-1	once	TRBD2	TGCGCCAGCAGCCCATCTAGCGGGGGAAACACAGATACGCAGTATTTT	CASSPSSGGNTDTQYF
TRBJ2-1	TRBV7-7	NA	NA	TGTGCCAGCAGCTTAGCGGGGCCGAGTGGTGAGCAGTTCTTC	CASSLAGPSGEQFF
TRBJ1-1	TRBV9	NA	NA	TGTGCCAGCAGCGCGTACAGGGAGTTCATGAACACTGAAGCTTTCTTT	CASSAYREFMNTEAFF
TRBJ1-2	TRBV12-3/TRBV12-4	NA	NA	TGTGCCAGCAGTTTACTGGGGGCAGGGGGCTACACCTTC	CASSLLGAGGYTF
TRBJ1-2	TRBV6-2/TRBV6-3	few	NA	TGTGCCAGCAGTTACGACAGCTATGGCTACACCTTC	CASSYDSYGYTF
TRBJ1-2	TRBV7-9	once	NA	TGTGCCAGCAGCCCAGATGCCACCCATGGCTACACCTTC	CASSPDATHGYTF
TRBJ1-2	TRBV6-5	NA	NA	TGTGCCAGCAGTCTAGCTGGAGGCTACACCTTC	CASSLAGGYTF
TRBJ1-5	TRBV5-6	NA	NA	TGTGCCAGCAGCCTGTCTTATAGCAATCAGCCCCAGCATTTT	CASSLSYSNQPQHF
TRBJ1-3	TRBV9	NA	NA	TGTGCCAGCAGCCCCCATTTAGCTAGCTCTGGAAACACCATATATTTT	CASSPHLASSGNTIYF
TRBJ1-5	TRBV19	NA	TRBD1	TGTGCCAGTAGTATTAGAGCAGGGGGGCACCAGCCCCAGCATTTT	CASSIRAGGHQPQHF
TRBJ1-1	TRBV19	once	NA	TGTGCCAGTGGCTGGGGGCAGACTGAAGCTTTCTTT	CASGWGQTEAFF
TRBJ1-1	TRBV20-1	few	NA	TGCAGTGCTAGTCGTCCTGACAGGAACACTGAAGCTTTCTTT	CSASRPDRNTEAFF
TRBJ1-1	TRBV29-1	NA	NA	TGCAGCGTTGGACAACAGGGCACCACTGAAGCTTTCTTT	CSVGQQGTTEAFF
TRBJ1-3	TRBV13	NA	NA	TGTGCCAGCAGCTTAGGCCGGCGGTCTGGAAACACCATATATTTT	CASSLGRRSGNTIYF
TRBJ1-1	TRBV7-3	few	TRBD1	TGTGCCAGCAGCTTGGACAGGGGCTTTGGCGCTTTCTTT	CASSLDRGFGAFF
TRBJ1-1	TRBV25-1	NA	NA	TGTGCCAGCAGGACATTACAGGGGAACACTGAAGCTTTCTTT	CASRTLQGNTEAFF
TRBJ2-3	TRBV5-5	once	NA	TGTGCCAGCAGCTCAGGCGGGGCGACTAGCACAGATACGCAGTATTTT	CASSSGGATSTDTQYF
TRBJ1-1	TRBV5-1	NA	TRBD1	TGCGCCACCAGGGACAGGGATTGGAACACTGAAGCTTTCTTT	CATRDRDWNTEAFF